Reported below is one T cell receptor beta chain. As yet, its antigen is unknown. The PCR had 60 Vbeta and 13 Jbeta primers. Authors' data handling: Unique TCR beta chains numbered roughly 83 million in a later analysis, with approximately 10 million shared. The data were produced by immunoSEQ multiplex PCR, yet TCRdb's version contains in-frame clones alone and is incomplete. That table supplies the V and J calls and clone size; D and trimming were determined from the DNA. This sample has around 100,000 clones, with roughly 80% found just once. The donors comprised healthy bone marrow donors. V lost 4 bases and J lost 3; bases outside the gene matches: 7. From germline, CDR1 is SQVTM and CDR2 ANQGSEA. The CDR3 length is 16 residues. The sample is drawn from a study of cytomegalovirus exposure and HLA in healthy donors. Study-wide findings and caveats: The authors excluded some V segments, including TRBV6-2 and TRBV6-3, as indistinguishable. As a later analysis showed, a missense DCLRE1C variant was linked to trimming of TCR beta V- and J-genes.

The clonotype comes from a man in his fifties or sixties in good health and CMV-seropositive. Sequencing was done on a sample of PBMCs. The chain joins TRBV29-1 to TRBJ2-7; 15 nucleotides line up with TRBD2. DNA for the CDR3: TGCAGCGTTGGAGGGACTAGCGGGAGGAGACTCTACGAGCAGTACTTC. Protein product: CSVGGTSGRRLYEQYF.